This is a list of T cell receptor beta chains from one sample in a study of shared clonotypes between healthy human individuals. Some clones are missing from TCRdb's copy, which holds only in-frame ones; the method was immunoSEQ multiplex PCR. The data contain over a million clones, about 84% of them seen just once; the ten biggest clones take up 0.5% to 0.6%. The sequenced sample was memory CD4+ T cells from PBMCs. The receptors stem from a man younger than 30 in good health. Some clones in this sample may be carry-over from other donors' samples. The CDR3 runs from the conserved cysteine through the conserved F or W. The order of the fields is J gene, clone size, D gene, V gene, CDR3 DNA, CDR3 protein. D genes are given only for firm matches. For some rows the clone size is stated as once, few or many, or as a class when expanded; others skip it.

TRBJ1-1 NA NA TRBV7-3 TGTGCCAGCAGCCTCACGCCGGCGGCTGAAGCTTTCTTT CASSLTPAAEAFF
TRBJ2-5 NA TRBD1 TRBV5-1 TGCGCCAGCAGCTGGGGACCGGGACAGATACAAGAGACCCAGTACTTC CASSWGPGQIQETQYF
TRBJ1-2 NA TRBD1 TRBV14 TGTGCCAGCAGTCCCCGGACAGGGGATGGCTACACCTTC CASSPRTGDGYTF
TRBJ1-2 NA NA TRBV7-9 TGTGCCAGCAGCTTAGCGCTCGGCAGCCGAGAGAACTATGGCTACACCTTC CASSLALGSRENYGYTF
TRBJ2-1 NA TRBD2 TRBV10-3 TGTGCCATCAATGGCCCCGCGGGAGGGCCGAACAATGAGCAGTTCTTC CAINGPAGGPNNEQFF
TRBJ2-7 once NA TRBV28 TGTGCCAGCAGTTTAACCCTCGTCACGGGGAGTCCCAACCGGGGCTCCTACGAGCAGTACTTC CASSLTLVTGSPNRGSYEQYF
TRBJ2-6 NA TRBD2 TRBV2 TGTGCCAGCAGTCCTACCTCCGGGGGGGCCGGGGCCAACGTCCTGACTTTC CASSPTSGGAGANVLTF
TRBJ1-2 many NA TRBV29-1 TGCAGCGTTGTTAAGGGGGTCGATGGCTACACCTTC CSVVKGVDGYTF
TRBJ2-5 few NA TRBV2 TGTGCCAGCACGTATCGCGTCCAGTACTTC CASTYRVQYF
TRBJ2-1 few NA TRBV27 TGTGCCAGCAGTTTAACCCTCCCCGGGACGCTTTTCTTC CASSLTLPGTLFF
TRBJ1-2 NA TRBD1 TRBV9 TGTGCCAGCAGCGTAGCGGACAGGGGGCATAGGACCTTC CASSVADRGHRTF
TRBJ2-7 NA NA TRBV5-6 TGTGCCAGCAGCTTGGCAGGGAATGCCCTCTACGAGCAGTACTTC CASSLAGNALYEQYF
TRBJ2-2 NA TRBD2 TRBV28 TGTGCCAGCTTCTCCCCAGCGGGAGGGACCGGGGAGCTGTTTTTT CASFSPAGGTGELFF
TRBJ2-5 NA NA TRBV6-5 TGTGCCAGCAGCGGAGCGGCCCAAGAGACCCAGTACTTC CASSGAAQETQYF
TRBJ2-3 NA NA TRBV4-2 TGTGCCAGCAGCCAGGATCATTCGGCAGATACGCAGTATTTT CASSQDHSADTQYF
TRBJ2-7 NA NA TRBV28 TGTGCCAGCAGCCTACAGACCCCCTACGAGCAGTACTTC CASSLQTPYEQYF
TRBJ2-7 NA TRBD1 TRBV30 TGTGCCTGGAGTGTGGGGACAGGGATCTCCTACGAGCAGTACTTC CAWSVGTGISYEQYF
TRBJ2-4 NA NA TRBV30 TGTGCCTGGAGGAAGGCGACTACCAAAAACATTCAGTACTTC CAWRKATTKNIQYF
TRBJ2-2 NA TRBD2 TRBV4-1 TGCGCCAGCAGCCAAACGGGACTAGCGGACGGGGAGCTGTTTTTT CASSQTGLADGELFF
TRBJ2-7 NA NA TRBV9 TGTGCCAGCAGCGTAGATGCGGGCTCCTACGAGCAGTACTTC CASSVDAGSYEQYF
TRBJ2-3 NA NA TRBV7-3 TGTGCCAGCAGCCCAACAAGGAATTCACAAGATACGCAGTATTTT CASSPTRNSQDTQYF
TRBJ1-2 NA NA TRBV28 TGTGCCAGCAAGCGCAGGGAGGCAGATGGCTACACCTTC CASKRREADGYTF
TRBJ1-5 few NA TRBV5-1 TGCGCCAGCAGCCCCGTACAGGGAGAGGGTCAGCCCCAGCATTTT CASSPVQGEGQPQHF
TRBJ1-2 many NA TRBV18 TGTGCCAGCTCACGTTCTGGGGCATCGGGTGCGGACAGACACTATGGCTACACCTTC CASSRSGASGADRHYGYTF
TRBJ1-1 NA NA TRBV29-1 TGCAGCGGGGCCAAGGGATGGGGGGCATCTGAAGCTTTCTTT CSGAKGWGASEAFF
TRBJ1-2 NA NA TRBV7-2 TGTGCCAGCAGCTTTCGACGGAGTGAAGGGGGCTACACCTTC CASSFRRSEGGYTF
TRBJ2-1 NA TRBD2 TRBV7-6 TGTGCCAGCAGCCCTGGGGGACTAGGGAAGGATGAGCAGTTCTTC CASSPGGLGKDEQFF
TRBJ1-1 NA TRBD1 TRBV27 TGTGCCAGCAGAAGGACAGGGGGCTTCTATCGGACTGAAGCTTTCTTT CASRRTGGFYRTEAFF
TRBJ1-1 NA NA TRBV6-5 TGTGCCAGCAGTTACTCCGCAGGGAGTGGCACTGAAGCTTTCTTT CASSYSAGSGTEAFF
TRBJ1-1 few NA TRBV30 TGTGCCTGGAGTGTAATTTTGAACACTGAAGCTTTCTTT CAWSVILNTEAFF
TRBJ1-1 NA NA TRBV6-5 TGTGCCAGCACCGGCCCCGCGGGCACTGAAGCTTTCTTT CASTGPAGTEAFF
TRBJ2-5 NA NA TRBV18 TGTGCCAGCTCACCAAGCCAAGAGACCCAGTACTTC CASSPSQETQYF
TRBJ1-1 NA NA TRBV29-1 TGCAGCGTCAGTGGACAGTACAACACTGAAGCTTTCTTT CSVSGQYNTEAFF
TRBJ2-1 NA NA TRBV5-1 TGCGCCAGCAGACTCTCCGTTCTCTCCTACAATGAGCAGTTCTTC CASRLSVLSYNEQFF
TRBJ2-3 once NA TRBV29-1 TGCAGCGTTGCGGGGATAGGGACAGATACGCAGTATTTT CSVAGIGTDTQYF
TRBJ2-3 NA TRBD2 TRBV5-4 TGTGCCAGCAGCTTGCGAGCGGGAGGTTCCGATACGCAGTATTTT CASSLRAGGSDTQYF
TRBJ2-7 NA NA TRBV2 TGTGCCAGCAGAGAAGTAACCTACGAGCAGTACTTC CASREVTYEQYF
TRBJ2-7 NA TRBD1 TRBV7-2 TGTGCCAGCAGCCCCGACAGGGGGGCGTACGAGCAGTACTTC CASSPDRGAYEQYF
TRBJ1-5 NA TRBD1 TRBV30 TGTGCCTGGAGTCGGGGACAGGGGGCAAGTCAGCCCCAGCATTTT CAWSRGQGASQPQHF
TRBJ2-5 NA TRBD2 TRBV7-8 TGTGCCAGCAACCGTTACCCGGGGACTAGTGGTGGGAAGACCCAGTACTTC CASNRYPGTSGGKTQYF
TRBJ2-1 NA NA TRBV11-1 TGTGCCAGCAGCCGCGTCGGGCCCCCCGCTGAGCAGTTCTTC CASSRVGPPAEQFF
TRBJ2-1 NA TRBD2 TRBV7-2 TGTGCCAGCAGCCTCGAGCGGGAGTCCTACAATGAGCAGTTCTTC CASSLERESYNEQFF
TRBJ2-3 once NA TRBV27 TGTGCCAGCAGTCCAGTACGGAACCGACCGGATACGCAGTATTTT CASSPVRNRPDTQYF